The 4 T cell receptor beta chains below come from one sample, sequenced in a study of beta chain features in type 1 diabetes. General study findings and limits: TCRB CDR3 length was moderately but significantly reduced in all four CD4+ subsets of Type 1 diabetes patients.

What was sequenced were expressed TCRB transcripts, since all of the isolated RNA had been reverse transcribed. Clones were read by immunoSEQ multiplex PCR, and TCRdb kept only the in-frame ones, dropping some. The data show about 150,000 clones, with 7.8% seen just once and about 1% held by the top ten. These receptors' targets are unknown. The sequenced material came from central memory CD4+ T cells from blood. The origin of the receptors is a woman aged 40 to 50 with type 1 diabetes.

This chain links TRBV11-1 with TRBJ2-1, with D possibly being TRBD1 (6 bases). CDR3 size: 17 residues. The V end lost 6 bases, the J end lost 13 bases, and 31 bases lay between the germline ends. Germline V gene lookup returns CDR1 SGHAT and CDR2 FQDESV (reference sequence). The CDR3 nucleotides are TGTGCCAGCAGTCCTGCCGCATGGACAGTAGCACGACCCCCCCAGTTCTTC. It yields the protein CASSPAAWTVARPPQFF. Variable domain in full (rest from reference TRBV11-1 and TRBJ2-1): EAEVAQSPRYKITEKSQAVAFWCDPISGHATLYWYRQILGQGPELLVQFQDESVVDDSQLPKDRFSAERLKGVDSTLKIQPAELGDSAMYLCASSPAAWTVARPPQFFGPGTRLTVL.

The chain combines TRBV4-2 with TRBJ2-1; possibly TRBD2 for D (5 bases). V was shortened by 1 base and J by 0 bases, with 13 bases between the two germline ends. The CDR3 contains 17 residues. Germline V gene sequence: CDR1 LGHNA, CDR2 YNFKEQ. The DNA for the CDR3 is TGTGCCAGCAGCCAAGCTGCGGAGGTCAGCTCCTACAATGAGCAGTTCTTC. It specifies CASSQAAEVSSYNEQFF.

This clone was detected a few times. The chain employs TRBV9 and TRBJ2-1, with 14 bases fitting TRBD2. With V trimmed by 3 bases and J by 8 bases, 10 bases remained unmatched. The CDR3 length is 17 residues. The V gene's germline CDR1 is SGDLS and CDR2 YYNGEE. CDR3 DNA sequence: TGTGCCAGCAGCGCCCGACTAGCGGGAGGGTCTTCGCATGAGCAGTTCTTC. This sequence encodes CASSARLAGGSSHEQFF.

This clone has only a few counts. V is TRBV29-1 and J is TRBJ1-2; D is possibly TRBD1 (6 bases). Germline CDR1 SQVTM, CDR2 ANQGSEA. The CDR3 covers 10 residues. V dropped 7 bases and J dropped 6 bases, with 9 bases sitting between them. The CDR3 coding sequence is TGCAGCGCGGACAGCGATGGCTACACCTTC. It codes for CSADSDGYTF.